The rows below give T cell receptor beta chains drawn from one sample of a study of T-cell reconstitution after alpha-beta-depleted transplantation in children. Using its own MiXCR run on the PCR reads, TCRdb lists one record per CDR3 protein. The table shows 600,000 to 700,000 distinct CDR3 sequences, with roughly 17% occurring only once. The specimen was PBMCs from the stem cell graft donor, collected from the stem cell graft. The receptors derive from a human donor who donated a stem cell graft to a child with acute myeloid leukemia. Each CDR3 is given with its conserved first and last residue. Fields, in order: J gene, D gene, V gene, clone size, CDR3 protein, CDR3 DNA. D genes are given only for firm matches. Size tells how often a clone was seen (once, few, many) or the class of an expanded clone, and some rows leave it out.

>TRBJ2-7|-|TRBV20-1|-
CSAASLEVIYEQYF
TGCAGTGCCGCAAGTTTGGAGGTCATCTACGAGCAGTACTTC
>TRBJ1-1|-|TRBV13|-
CASSFLGGVNTEAFF
TGTGCCAGCAGCTTCCTAGGGGGGGTGAACACTGAAGCTTTCTTT
>TRBJ1-1|-|TRBV3-1|-
CASSPTDRSLEAFF
TGTGCCAGCAGCCCTACCGACAGATCTCTTGAAGCTTTCTTT
>TRBJ2-2|-|TRBV20-1|many
CSARDKDPTGELFF
TGCAGTGCTAGAGATAAGGATCCCACCGGGGAGCTGTTTTTT
>TRBJ2-7|TRBD2|TRBV15|few
CATSLGLAGEQYF
TGTGCCACCAGCTTGGGACTAGCGGGCGAGCAGTACTTC
>TRBJ2-1|TRBD1|TRBV20-1|many
CSARSDRDYGEQFF
TGCAGTGCTAGATCTGACAGGGATTATGGCGAGCAGTTCTTC
>TRBJ2-1|-|TRBV13|few
CASSSDFSSYNEQFF
TGTGCCAGCAGCTCGGACTTCAGCTCCTACAATGAGCAGTTCTTC
>TRBJ2-1|TRBD2|TRBV7-9|-
CASSLGSGGAVDREQFF
TGTGCCAGCAGCTTAGGTAGCGGGGGGGCGGTGGACCGTGAGCAGTTCTTC
>TRBJ2-2|TRBD2|TRBV20-1|few
CSARSAGGYTGELFF
TGCAGTGCTAGGTCTGCGGGGGGATACACCGGGGAGCTGTTTTTT
>TRBJ2-7|-|TRBV7-8|few
CASSPLFGRTYEQYF
TGTGCCAGCAGCCCCCTATTTGGGCGAACCTACGAGCAGTACTTC
>TRBJ1-1|-|TRBV12-3/TRBV12-4|-
CASSLPHFRGDNTEAFF
TGTGCCAGCAGTCTCCCTCATTTTAGGGGGGATAACACTGAAGCTTTCTTT
>TRBJ1-5|TRBD1|TRBV7-2|few
CASSRDSMANQPQHF
TGTGCCAGCAGCCGGGACAGTATGGCAAATCAGCCCCAGCATTTT
>TRBJ1-1|TRBD1|TRBV20-1|many
CSGREAGGNTEAFF
TGCAGTGGGAGGGAAGCAGGGGGGAACACTGAAGCTTTCTTT
>TRBJ1-6|-|TRBV7-9|-
CASNLVGAVDNSPLHF
TGTGCCAGCAACTTAGTAGGGGCTGTGGATAATTCACCCCTCCACTTT
>TRBJ2-5|TRBD2|TRBV6-6|many
CAAGLAGVETQYF
TGTGCCGCGGGGCTAGCGGGGGTGGAGACCCAGTACTTC
>TRBJ1-5|TRBD1|TRBV6-5|few
CATNSRPGQGAMGNQPQHF
TGTGCCACAAATTCTCGACCGGGACAGGGGGCGATGGGCAATCAGCCCCAGCATTTT
>TRBJ2-1|-|TRBV24-1|many
CASGTDSYNEQFF
TGTGCCAGCGGGACTGACTCCTACAATGAGCAGTTCTTC
>TRBJ1-2|-|TRBV2|-
CASPKFRGSYGYTF
TGTGCCAGTCCGAAATTCAGAGGAAGCTATGGCTACACCTTC
>TRBJ2-5|TRBD2|TRBV13|-
CASSSWGLAGETQYF
TGTGCCAGCAGCTCGTGGGGGCTAGCGGGGGAGACCCAGTACTTC
>TRBJ2-1|-|TRBV4-3|-
CASSQEFPGAYNEQFF
TGCGCCAGCAGCCAAGAATTCCCAGGGGCCTACAATGAGCAGTTCTTC
>TRBJ1-2|TRBD1|TRBV9|many
CASSRGQDGYTF
TGTGCCAGCAGCCGCGGACAGGATGGCTACACCTTC
>TRBJ2-5|TRBD2|TRBV15|-
CATSGTRYQETQYF
TGTGCCACCAGCGGGACTAGATACCAAGAGACCCAGTACTTC
>TRBJ1-5|TRBD1|TRBV7-2|once
CASSVRKGADQPQHF
TGTGCCAGCAGCGTCCGGAAGGGGGCTGATCAGCCCCAGCATTTT
>TRBJ2-7|-|TRBV7-9|few
CASSLGQASVYEQYF
TGTGCCAGCAGCTTAGGGCAGGCGTCCGTTTACGAGCAGTACTTC
>TRBJ2-2|-|TRBV9|-
CASSTIMGATTGELFF
TGTGCCAGCAGCACCATCATGGGGGCCACCACCGGGGAGCTGTTTTTT
>TRBJ1-5|TRBD1|TRBV12-3/TRBV12-4|-
CASSSGGIQPQHF
TGTGCCAGCAGTTCAGGGGGGATCCAGCCCCAGCATTTT
>TRBJ2-3|-|TRBV24-1|-
CATSDPQGRADTQYF
TGTGCCACCAGTGATCCACAGGGCCGGGCAGATACGCAGTATTTT
>TRBJ2-3|TRBD1|TRBV6-1|few
CASSRQGKGTDTQYF
TGTGCCAGCAGTAGACAGGGAAAGGGCACAGATACGCAGTATTTT
>TRBJ1-2|-|TRBV20-1|many
CSARDEEANYGYTF
TGCAGTGCTAGAGATGAGGAGGCTAACTATGGCTACACCTTC
>TRBJ2-1|-|TRBV27|-
CASSLSTFSMTNEQFF
TGTGCCAGCAGTTTATCAACCTTTTCCATGACCAATGAGCAGTTCTTC
>TRBJ2-3|-|TRBV12-3/TRBV12-4|many
CASRLLASADTQYF
TGTGCCAGCAGGCTTCTAGCGTCGGCCGATACGCAGTATTTT
>TRBJ2-5|-|TRBV29-1|-
CSAERPGAVGTQYF
TGCAGCGCCGAACGCCCGGGGGCGGTGGGGACCCAGTACTTC